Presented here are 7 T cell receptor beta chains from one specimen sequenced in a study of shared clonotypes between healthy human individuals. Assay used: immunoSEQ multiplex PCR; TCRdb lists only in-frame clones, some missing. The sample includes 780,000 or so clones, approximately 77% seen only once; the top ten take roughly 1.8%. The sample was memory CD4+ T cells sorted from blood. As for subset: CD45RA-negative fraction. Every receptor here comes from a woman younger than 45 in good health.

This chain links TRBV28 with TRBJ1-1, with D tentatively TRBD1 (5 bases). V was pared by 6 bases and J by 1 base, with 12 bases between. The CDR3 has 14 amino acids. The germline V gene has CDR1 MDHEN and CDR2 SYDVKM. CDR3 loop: CASRPGQGNTEAFF. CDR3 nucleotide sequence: TGTGCCAGCAGACCAGGACAAGGGAACACTGAAGCTTTCTTT. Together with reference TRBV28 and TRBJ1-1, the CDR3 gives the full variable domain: DVKVTQSSRYLVKRTGEKVFLECVQDMDHENMFWYRQDPGLGLRLIYFSYDVKMKEKGDIPEGYSVSREKKERFSLILESASTNQTSMYLCASRPGQGNTEAFFGQGTRLTVV.

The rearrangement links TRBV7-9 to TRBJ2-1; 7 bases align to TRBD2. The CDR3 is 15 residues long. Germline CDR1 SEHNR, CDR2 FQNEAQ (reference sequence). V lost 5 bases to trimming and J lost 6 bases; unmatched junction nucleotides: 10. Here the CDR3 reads CASSRPGGVVNEQFF. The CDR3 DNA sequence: TGTGCCAGCAGCCGTCCGGGAGGTGTGGTCAATGAGCAGTTCTTC. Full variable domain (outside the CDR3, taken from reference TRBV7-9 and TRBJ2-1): DTGVSQNPRHKITKRGQNVTFRCDPISEHNRLYWYRQTLGQGPEFLTYFQNEAQLEKSRLLSDRFSAERPKGSFSTLEIQRTEQGDSAMYLCASSRPGGVVNEQFFGPGTRLTVL.

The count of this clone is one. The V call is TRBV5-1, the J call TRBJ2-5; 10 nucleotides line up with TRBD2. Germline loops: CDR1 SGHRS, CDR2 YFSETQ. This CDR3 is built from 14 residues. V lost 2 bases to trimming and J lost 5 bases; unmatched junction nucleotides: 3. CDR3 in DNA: TGCGCCAGCAGCTTCCTAGCGGGAGCGGAGACCCAGTACTTC. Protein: CASSFLAGAETQYF. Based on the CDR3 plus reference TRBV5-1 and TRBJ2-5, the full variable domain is KAGVTQTPRYLIKTRGQQVTLSCSPISGHRSVSWYQQTPGQGLQFLFEYFSETQRNKGNFPGRFSGRQFSNSRSEMNVSTLELGDSALYLCASSFLAGAETQYFGPGTRLLVL.

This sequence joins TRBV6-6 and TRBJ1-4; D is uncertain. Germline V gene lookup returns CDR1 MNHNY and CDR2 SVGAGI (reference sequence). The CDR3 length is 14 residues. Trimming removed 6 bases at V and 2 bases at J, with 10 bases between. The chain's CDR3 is CASSPGMTNEKLFF. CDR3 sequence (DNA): TGTGCCAGCAGCCCTGGGATGACTAATGAAAAACTGTTTTTT.

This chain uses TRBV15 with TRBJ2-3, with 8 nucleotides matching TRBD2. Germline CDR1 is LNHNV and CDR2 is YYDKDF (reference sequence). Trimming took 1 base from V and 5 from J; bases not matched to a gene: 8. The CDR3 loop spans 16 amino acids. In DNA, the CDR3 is TGTGCCACCAGCAGAGGAGCGACTAGCGTGGGAGATACGCAGTATTTT. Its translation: CATSRGATSVGDTQYF.

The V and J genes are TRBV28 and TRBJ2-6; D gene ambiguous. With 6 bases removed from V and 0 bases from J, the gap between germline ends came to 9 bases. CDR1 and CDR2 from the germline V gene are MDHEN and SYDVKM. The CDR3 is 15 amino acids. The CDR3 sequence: CASSLRPSGANVLTF. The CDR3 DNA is TGTGCCAGCAGCCTTCGTCCCTCTGGGGCCAACGTCCTGACTTTC.

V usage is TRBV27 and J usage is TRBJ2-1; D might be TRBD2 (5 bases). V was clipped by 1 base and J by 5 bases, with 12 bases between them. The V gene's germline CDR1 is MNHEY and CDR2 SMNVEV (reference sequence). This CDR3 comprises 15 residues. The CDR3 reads CASSLWTGTDNEQFF. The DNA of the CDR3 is TGTGCCAGCAGTTTATGGACGGGAACAGACAATGAGCAGTTCTTC.